This T cell receptor beta chain appears in the sequencing data of a study of metastatic and nonmetastatic thyroid tumors. The study's findings and limits: Significantly higher TCR beta diversity was reportedly seen in malignant thyroid tumors than benign nodules, in blood and tumor.

In the original processing: Differences in CDR3 between clinicopathological groups were drawn on to build a classifier intended to discriminate distant-metastatic papillary thyroid cancer patients. Via MiXCR, TCRdb re-called the PCR reads. TCRdb's processing, not the study's, gives the V and J calls here. The sample records about 24,000 clones, less than 25% being singletons. Points on this clone: Its antigen remains unknown.

Patients underwent thyroid surgery, and none had received any treatment before it. Germline-derived CDR1 and CDR2 are SGHVS and FQNEAQ. This CDR3 is 15 amino acids long. V was pared by 5 bases and J by 5 bases, with 16 bases between. V usage is TRBV7-8 and J usage is TRBJ1-5; unclear D gene. The specimen sequenced was blood. The TCR was taken from a female donor with papillary thyroid cancer or a benign thyroid nodule (not recorded which). Some clones in this sample may be carry-over from other donors' samples. In nucleotides, the CDR3 is TGTGCCAGCAGCCCTCCCGGGTTGGGTGATCAGCCCCAGCATTTT. This codes for CASSPPGLGDQPQHF.